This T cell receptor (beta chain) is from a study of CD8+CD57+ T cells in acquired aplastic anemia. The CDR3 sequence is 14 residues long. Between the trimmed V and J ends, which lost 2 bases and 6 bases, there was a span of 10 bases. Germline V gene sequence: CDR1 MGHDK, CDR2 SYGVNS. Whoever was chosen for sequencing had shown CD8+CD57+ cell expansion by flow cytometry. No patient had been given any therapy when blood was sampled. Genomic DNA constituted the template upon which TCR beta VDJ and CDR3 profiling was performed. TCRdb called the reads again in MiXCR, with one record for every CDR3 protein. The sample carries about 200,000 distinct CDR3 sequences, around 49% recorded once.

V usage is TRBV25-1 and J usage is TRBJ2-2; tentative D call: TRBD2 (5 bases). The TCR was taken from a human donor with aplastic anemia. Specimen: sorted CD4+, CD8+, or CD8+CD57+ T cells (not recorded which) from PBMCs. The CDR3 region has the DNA TGTGCCAGCAGTGAACCCCCTAGCTCCGGGGAGCTGTTTTTT. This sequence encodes CASSEPPSSGELFF.